This T cell receptor (beta chain) was identified during a study of blood T cell repertoires in COVID-19. Using immunoSEQ multiplex PCR, the repertoire was profiled, and TCRdb retains in-frame clones only, with some absent. Of under 300,000 clones in the sample, more than 65% were seen once. Participant ages covered roughly 18 to 89 years across 24 US areas. Participants had their cohort set by participant-reported clinical history. The clonotype originates from a middle-aged man who had recovered from COVID-19. The sequenced material came from PBMCs or T cells enriched from blood (not recorded which).

The CDR3 region is CASSQGQGAHNQPQHF. CDR3 nucleotide sequence: TGTGCCAGCAGCCAGGGACAGGGGGCGCACAATCAGCCCCAGCATTTT. J is TRBJ1-5 and V is TRBV9; TRBD1 matches at 12 bases. CDR1 SGDLS and CDR2 YYNGEE come from the germline V gene. This CDR3 is 16 amino acids long. V was pared by 4 bases and J by 3 bases, with 5 bases of the junction left unmatched.